This TCR beta chain was recovered during a study of cytomegalovirus exposure and HLA in healthy donors. It was with 60 Vbeta and 13 Jbeta primers that the PCR ran. The assay was immunoSEQ multiplex PCR, and TCRdb's table has in-frame clones only and misses some. Of about 200,000 clones listed, around 77% are singletons. General study results and limits: For TCR beta chains, V- and J-gene trimming was later linked to a missense DCLRE1C variant. Reports indicate that TCR beta sequences accurately predicted the HLA-A and HLA-B alleles of most subjects. Some V segments (TRBV6-2 and TRBV6-3 among them) were excluded as indistinguishable.

V lost 3 bases and J lost 4, with 16 bases in between. Per the germline V gene, CDR1 is SEHNR and CDR2 is FQNEAQ (reference sequence). CDR3 length equals 15 residues. As concerns this clone: Its antigen remains unknown.

The chain joins TRBV7-9 to TRBJ2-7; D may be TRBD2 (7 bases). The source material was PBMCs. The receptor's source is a woman younger than 45 in good health and CMV-seronegative. CDR3 nucleotides: TGTGCCAGCAGCTTTCGGGGGGCAGGGGTTTACGAGCAGTACTTC. Encoded protein: CASSFRGAGVYEQYF.